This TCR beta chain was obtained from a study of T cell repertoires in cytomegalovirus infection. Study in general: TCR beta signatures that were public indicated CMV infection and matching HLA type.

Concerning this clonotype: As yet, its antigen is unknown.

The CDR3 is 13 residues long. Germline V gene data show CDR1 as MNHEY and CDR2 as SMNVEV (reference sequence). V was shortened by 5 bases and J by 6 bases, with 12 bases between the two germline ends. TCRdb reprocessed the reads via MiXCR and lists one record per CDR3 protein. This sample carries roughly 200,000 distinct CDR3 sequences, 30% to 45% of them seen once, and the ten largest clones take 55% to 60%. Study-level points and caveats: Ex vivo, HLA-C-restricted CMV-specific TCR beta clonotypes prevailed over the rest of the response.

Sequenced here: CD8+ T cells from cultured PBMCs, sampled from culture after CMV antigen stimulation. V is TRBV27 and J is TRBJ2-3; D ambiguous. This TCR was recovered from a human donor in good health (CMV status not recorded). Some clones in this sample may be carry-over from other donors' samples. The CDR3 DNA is TGTGCCAGCAGTCGCCTACCCGGGGATACGCAGTATTTT. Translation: CASSRLPGDTQYF.